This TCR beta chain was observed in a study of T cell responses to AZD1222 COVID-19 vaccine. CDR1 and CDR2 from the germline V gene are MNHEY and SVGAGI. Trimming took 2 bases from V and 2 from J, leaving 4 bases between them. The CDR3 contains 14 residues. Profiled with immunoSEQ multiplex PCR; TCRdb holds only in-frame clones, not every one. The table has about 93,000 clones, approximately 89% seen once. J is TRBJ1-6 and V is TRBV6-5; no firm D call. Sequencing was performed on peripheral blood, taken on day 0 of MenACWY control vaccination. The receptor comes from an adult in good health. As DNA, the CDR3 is TGTGCCAGCAGTTACAGACCCTATAATTCACCCCTCCACTTT. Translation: CASSYRPYNSPLHF.